The 13 T cell receptor beta chains presented below share a single source sample, sequenced in a study of shared clonotypes between healthy human individuals. The table came from immunoSEQ multiplex PCR; TCRdb's copy has only in-frame clones and leaves some out. The data hold about 1.1 million clones, with about 80% observed a single time. Sequenced sample: memory CD4+ T cells from PBMCs. The subset: CD45RA-negative fraction. Receptors were obtained from a man aged 18 to 30 in good health. Some clones in this sample may be carry-over from other donors' samples.

This chain joins TRBV2 and TRBJ1-2; possibly TRBD1 for D (5 bases). V dropped 9 bases and J dropped 8 bases, with 13 bases sitting between them. CDR3 length equals 11 residues. The V gene's germline CDR1 is SNHLY and CDR2 FYNNEI. The CDR3 spells CASDRHQGYTF. In DNA form, the CDR3 reads TGTGCCAGTGACAGACATCAAGGCTACACCTTC.

The chain couples TRBV4-3 to TRBJ1-2, with TRBD1 matching 7 bases. Germline assignment: CDR1 LGHNA and CDR2 YSLEER. This CDR3 has 14 amino acids. V lost 4 bases to trimming and J lost 7 bases; unmatched junction nucleotides: 9. As DNA, the CDR3 is TGCGCCAGCAGCCGGACCGGGACAGCCATTGGCTACACCTTC. Its protein product is CASSRTGTAIGYTF.

V is TRBV30 and J is TRBJ1-6; TRBD1 matches 9 bases. From germline, CDR1 is GTSNPN and CDR2 SVGIG (reference sequence). This CDR3 has 11 residues. V gave up 5 bases and J gave up 15 bases; unmatched junction bases: 5. CDR3 in DNA: TGTGCCTGGGGTGGGACAGGGAGCCTCCACTTT. Protein sequence: CAWGGTGSLHF.

This chain uses TRBV7-2 with TRBJ2-1; 7 bases are shared with TRBD2. This CDR3 region has 15 residues. V gave up 3 bases and J gave up 0 bases; unmatched junction bases: 2. CDR1 is SGHTA, CDR2 FQGNSA, per germline. The CDR3 protein is CASSLRGSSYNEQFF. In nucleotides, the CDR3 is TGTGCCAGCAGCTTGCGGGGGAGCTCCTACAATGAGCAGTTCTTC.

V gene TRBV12-5 combines with J gene TRBJ1-1; no firm D call. Germline V gene sequence: CDR1 LGHNT, CDR2 FRNRAP. V lost 4 bases to trimming and J lost 1 base, with 19 bases between them. The CDR3 sequence is 17 residues long. The CDR3 DNA is TGTGCTAGTGGTTGGGAAACTGAGACACCCGAGAACACTGAAGCTTTCTTT. Its translation is CASGWETETPENTEAFF.

The sample holds a few counts of this clone. The V gene is TRBV10-1, the J gene TRBJ2-7, with 8 positions matching TRBD1. Trimming cost V 5 bases and J 6 bases; bases outside gene matches: 3. CDR1 WNHNN and CDR2 SYGVQD come from the germline V gene (reference sequence). This CDR3 comprises 12 residues. For the CDR3, the DNA is TGCGCCAGCAGTCCCGACAGGGGCGAGCAGTACTTC. Its translation: CASSPDRGEQYF.

The chain is built from TRBV4-1 and TRBJ1-5; possible D gene TRBD1, 6 bases. CDR1 and CDR2 from the germline V gene are MGHRA and YSYEKL. CDR3 length: 13 residues. The V gene lost 0 bases and the J gene lost 11 bases, with 11 bases spanning the gap. The CDR3 nucleotides are TGCGCCAGCAGCCAAGAGAACAGGGAGTCCCAGCATTTT. Its protein product is CASSQENRESQHF.

The chain joins TRBV7-2 to TRBJ2-7, with 8 bases that match TRBD1. This CDR3 region has 15 residues. The V gene's germline CDR1 is SGHTA and CDR2 FQGNSA. After removal of 4 bases from V and 3 bases from J, the junction contained 8 bases not matched to a gene. The chain's CDR3 is CASSSQTGGLYEQYF. CDR3 nucleotide sequence: TGTGCCAGCAGCTCCCAAACAGGGGGTCTCTACGAGCAGTACTTC.

This clone was recorded a few times. The chain employs TRBV27 and TRBJ1-1; D call uncertain. CDR3 length: 12 residues. In germline, CDR1 is MNHEY, CDR2 SMNVEV (reference sequence). With 5 bases removed from V and 1 base from J, the gap between germline ends came to 5 bases. The CDR3 DNA reads as TGTGCCAGCAGTGTCCCGAACACTGAAGCTTTCTTT. It codes for CASSVPNTEAFF.

The V gene is TRBV30, the J gene TRBJ1-2; tentatively, D is TRBD1 (5 bases). V lost 5 bases and J 3 bases, leaving 13 bases between the germline ends. CDR1 and CDR2 from the germline V gene are GTSNPN and SVGIG (reference sequence). The CDR3 is 13 amino acids. DNA of the CDR3: TGTGCCTGGGACCAGGGAGGTGACTATGGCTACACCTTC. Encoded protein: CAWDQGGDYGYTF.

The V gene is TRBV18, the J gene TRBJ1-1; 8 positions match TRBD1. The CDR3 loop spans 15 amino acids. J was trimmed by 1 base and V by 6 bases; bases with no gene match: 7. From germline, CDR1 is KGHSH and CDR2 LQKENI. CDR3 amino acids: CASSDSGQGNTEAFF. As DNA, the CDR3 is TGTGCCAGCTCCGATTCAGGACAGGGGAACACTGAAGCTTTCTTT.

The rearrangement uses TRBV7-9 and TRBJ2-3; TRBD2 agrees at 10 bases. The CDR3 consists of 18 residues. Losses at the gene ends were 1 base for V and 5 bases for J; bases not matched to a gene: 12. Germline V CDR1 and CDR2: SEHNR, FQNEAQ (reference sequence). CDR3 region: CASSLGASGSLRGDTQYF. In DNA form, the CDR3 reads TGTGCCAGCAGCTTAGGCGCTAGCGGGAGTCTCCGGGGAGATACGCAGTATTTT.

The genes are TRBV29-1 and TRBJ2-7; D may be TRBD2 (6 bases). Trimming took 4 bases from V and 2 from J, leaving 15 bases between them. The germline CDR1 and CDR2 sequences are SQVTM and ANQGSEA. The CDR3 is 14 amino acids. Here the CDR3 reads CSVVVREWAYEQYF. CDR3 nucleotides: TGCAGCGTTGTGGTACGGGAGTGGGCCTACGAGCAGTACTTC.